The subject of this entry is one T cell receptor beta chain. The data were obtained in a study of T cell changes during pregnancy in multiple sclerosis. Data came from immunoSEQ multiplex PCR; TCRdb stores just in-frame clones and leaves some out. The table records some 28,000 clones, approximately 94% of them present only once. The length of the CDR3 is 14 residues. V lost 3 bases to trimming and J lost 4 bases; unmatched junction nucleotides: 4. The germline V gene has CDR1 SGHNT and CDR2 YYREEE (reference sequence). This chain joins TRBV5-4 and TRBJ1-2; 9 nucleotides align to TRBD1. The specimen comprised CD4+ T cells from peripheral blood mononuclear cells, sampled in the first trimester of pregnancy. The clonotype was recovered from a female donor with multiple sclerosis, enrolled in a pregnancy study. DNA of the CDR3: TGTGCCAGCAGCTGGGACAGGGCAGCCTATGGCTACACCTTC. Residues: CASSWDRAAYGYTF.